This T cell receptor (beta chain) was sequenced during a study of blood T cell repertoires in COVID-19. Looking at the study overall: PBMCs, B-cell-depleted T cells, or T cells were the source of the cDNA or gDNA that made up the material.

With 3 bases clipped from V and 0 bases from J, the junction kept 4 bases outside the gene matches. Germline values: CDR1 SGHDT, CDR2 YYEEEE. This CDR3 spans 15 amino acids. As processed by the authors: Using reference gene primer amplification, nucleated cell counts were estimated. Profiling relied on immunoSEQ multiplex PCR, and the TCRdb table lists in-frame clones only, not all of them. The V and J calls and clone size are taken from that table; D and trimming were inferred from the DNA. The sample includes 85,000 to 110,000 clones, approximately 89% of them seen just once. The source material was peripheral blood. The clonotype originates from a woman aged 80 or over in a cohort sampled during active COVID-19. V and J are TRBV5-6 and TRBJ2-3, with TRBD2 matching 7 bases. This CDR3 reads CASSWEGTSTDTQYF. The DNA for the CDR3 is TGTGCCAGCAGCTGGGAGGGTACGAGCACAGATACGCAGTATTTT.